This T cell receptor (beta chain) was sequenced for a study of cytomegalovirus exposure and HLA in healthy donors. Study-wide findings and caveats: One variant, a missense change in DCLRE1C, was linked in a later analysis to TCR beta V- and J-gene trimming.

PCR amplification relied on 60 Vbeta primers (plus 13 Jbeta primers). As originally analysed: Some 11 million shared chains were among the roughly 78 million unique TCR beta chains that a later analysis counted. Profiling relied on immunoSEQ multiplex PCR, and the TCRdb table lists in-frame clones only, not all of them. V, J and clone size were drawn from that table, and D and trimming were deduced from the DNA. The sample holds some 100,000 clones, about 70% seen once. The CDR3 spans 13 residues. In germline, CDR1 is SNHLY, CDR2 FYNNEI. With regard to this clone: Its antigen is still unknown.

Sampled while nominally healthy, donors likely had unrecorded immune exposures. This rearrangement joins TRBV2 to TRBJ2-5, with no clear D. With the DNA end fitting TRBJ2-7 better, the J assignment may be wrong. Sequencing was carried out using PBMCs. The receptor's source is a woman aged 18-29 years in good health and CMV-seropositive. CDR3 sequence: CASLRAQGYEQYF. CDR3 sequence (DNA): TGTGCCAGCCTAAGAGCGCAAGGCTACGAGCAGTACTTC.